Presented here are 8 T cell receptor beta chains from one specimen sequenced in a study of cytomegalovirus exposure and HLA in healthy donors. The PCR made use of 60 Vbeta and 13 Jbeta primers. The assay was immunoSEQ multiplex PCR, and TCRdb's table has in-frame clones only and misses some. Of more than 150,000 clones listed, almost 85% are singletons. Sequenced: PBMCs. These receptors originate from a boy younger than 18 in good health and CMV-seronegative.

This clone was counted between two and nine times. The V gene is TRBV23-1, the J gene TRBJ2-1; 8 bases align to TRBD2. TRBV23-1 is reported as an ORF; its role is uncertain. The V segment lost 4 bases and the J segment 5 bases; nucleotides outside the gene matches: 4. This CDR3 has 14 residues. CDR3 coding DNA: TGCGCCAGCAGTCGTAGGACTAGCCACAATGAGCAGTTCTTC. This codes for CASSRRTSHNEQFF.

CDR3 sequence reads: CASSPKPQQGTGNTIYF. DNA for the CDR3: TGCGCCAGCAGCCCAAAACCTCAGCAGGGTACCGGAAACACCATATATTTT. The chain uses TRBV4-3 and TRBJ1-3; TRBD1 might be the D (5 bases). This CDR3 contains 17 residues. The germline gives CDR1 LGHNA, CDR2 YSLEER. Trimming stripped 4 bases from V and 4 bases from J, with 20 bases between.

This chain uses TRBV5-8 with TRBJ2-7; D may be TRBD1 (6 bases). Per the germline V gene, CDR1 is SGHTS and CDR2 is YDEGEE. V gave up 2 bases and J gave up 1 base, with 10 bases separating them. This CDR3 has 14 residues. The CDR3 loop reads CASSFDRSSYEQYF. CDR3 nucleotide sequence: TGTGCCAGCAGCTTTGACAGGTCTTCCTACGAGCAGTACTTC.

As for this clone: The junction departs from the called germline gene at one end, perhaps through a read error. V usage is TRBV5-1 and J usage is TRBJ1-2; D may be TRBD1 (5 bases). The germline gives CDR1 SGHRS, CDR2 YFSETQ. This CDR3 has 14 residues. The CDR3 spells CASSLGQRNSGYTF. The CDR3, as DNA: TGCGCCAGCAGCTTGGGACAGCGAAACTCTGGCTACACCTTC.

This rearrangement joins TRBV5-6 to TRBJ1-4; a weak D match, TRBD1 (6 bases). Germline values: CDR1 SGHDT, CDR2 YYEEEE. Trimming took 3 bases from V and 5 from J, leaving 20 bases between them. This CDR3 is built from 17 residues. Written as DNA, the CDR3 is TGTGCCAGCAGCTGGGGGGGCAGGGAGGTAACCAATGAAAAACTGTTTTTT. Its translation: CASSWGGREVTNEKLFF.

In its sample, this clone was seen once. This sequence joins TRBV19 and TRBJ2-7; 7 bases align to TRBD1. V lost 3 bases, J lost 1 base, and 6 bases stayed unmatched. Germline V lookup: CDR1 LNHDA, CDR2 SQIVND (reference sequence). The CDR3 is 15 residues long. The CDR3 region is CASSIRDSPSYEQYF. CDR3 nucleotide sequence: TGTGCCAGTAGTATCCGGGACAGCCCGTCCTACGAGCAGTACTTC.

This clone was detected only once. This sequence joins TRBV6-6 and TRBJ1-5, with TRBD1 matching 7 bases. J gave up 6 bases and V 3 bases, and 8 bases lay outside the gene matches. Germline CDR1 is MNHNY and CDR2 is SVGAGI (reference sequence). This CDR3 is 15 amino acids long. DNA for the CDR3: TGTGCCAGCAGTTATACAAGGGGGCTTGGTCAGCCCCAGCATTTT. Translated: CASSYTRGLGQPQHF.

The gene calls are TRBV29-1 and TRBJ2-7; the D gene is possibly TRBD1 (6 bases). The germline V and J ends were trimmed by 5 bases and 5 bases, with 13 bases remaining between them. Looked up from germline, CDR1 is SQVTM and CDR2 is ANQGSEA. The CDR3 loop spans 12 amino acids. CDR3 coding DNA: TGCAGCGTTATGACAGGCCGGCACGAGCAGTACTTC. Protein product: CSVMTGRHEQYF.